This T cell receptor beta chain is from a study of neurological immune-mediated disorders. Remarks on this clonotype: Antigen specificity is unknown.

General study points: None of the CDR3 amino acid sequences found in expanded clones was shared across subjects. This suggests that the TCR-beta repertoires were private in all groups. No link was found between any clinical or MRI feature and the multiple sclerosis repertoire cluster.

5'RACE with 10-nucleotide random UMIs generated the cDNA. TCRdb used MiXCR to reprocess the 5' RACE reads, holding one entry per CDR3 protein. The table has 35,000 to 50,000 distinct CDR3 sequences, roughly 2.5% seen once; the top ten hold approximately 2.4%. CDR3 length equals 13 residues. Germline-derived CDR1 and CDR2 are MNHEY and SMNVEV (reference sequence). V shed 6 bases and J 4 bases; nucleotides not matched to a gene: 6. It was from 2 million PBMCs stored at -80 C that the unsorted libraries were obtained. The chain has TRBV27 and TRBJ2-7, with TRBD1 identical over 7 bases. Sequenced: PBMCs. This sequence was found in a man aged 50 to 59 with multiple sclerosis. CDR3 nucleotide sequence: TGTGCCAGCAGCCGGACAGGACAATACGAGCAGTACTTC. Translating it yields CASSRTGQYEQYF.